Listed below are T cell receptor beta chains from one sample, sequenced in a study of cytomegalovirus exposure and HLA in healthy donors. Measured with immunoSEQ multiplex PCR; TCRdb has only the in-frame clones, and not every one. This sample has around 120,000 clones, with around 80% found just once. Sequencing input: PBMCs. The receptors shown here come from a woman in her forties in good health and CMV-seropositive. Each CDR3 is given with its conserved first and last residue. A D gene is named only where the DNA matches it firmly. Clone size is shown for a subset of rows, as once, few, many or a class of expanded clone.

j_gene: TRBJ2-7
v_gene: TRBV4-3
abundance: .
d_gene: TRBD1
CDR3aa: CASSQDFGTASYEQYF
CDR3nt: TGCGCCAGCAGCCAAGATTTCGGGACAGCATCCTACGAGCAGTACTTC

j_gene: TRBJ2-1
v_gene: TRBV9
abundance: .
d_gene: .
CDR3aa: CASSVASANEQFF
CDR3nt: TGTGCCAGCAGCGTAGCTAGCGCGAATGAGCAGTTCTTC

j_gene: TRBJ1-5
v_gene: TRBV5-1
abundance: .
d_gene: TRBD1
CDR3aa: CASSPTGRNQPQHF
CDR3nt: TGCGCCAGCAGCCCGACAGGGCGCAATCAGCCCCAGCATTTT

j_gene: TRBJ2-1
v_gene: TRBV19
abundance: .
d_gene: TRBD2
CDR3aa: CASMGLLDNEQFF
CDR3nt: TGTGCCAGTATGGGACTACTTGACAATGAGCAGTTCTTC

j_gene: TRBJ2-7
v_gene: TRBV19
abundance: once
d_gene: TRBD1
CDR3aa: CASAAGQGFFEQYF
CDR3nt: TGTGCCAGTGCTGCGGGACAGGGATTTTTTGAGCAGTACTTC

j_gene: TRBJ2-3
v_gene: TRBV10-3
abundance: few
d_gene: .
CDR3aa: CAISESGGAIGGAEDTQYF
CDR3nt: TGTGCCATCAGTGAGTCGGGGGGGGCAATCGGGGGCGCGGAAGATACGCAGTATTTT

j_gene: TRBJ2-5
v_gene: TRBV5-4
abundance: .
d_gene: TRBD1
CDR3aa: CASSSGAGQAEETQYF
CDR3nt: TGTGCCAGCAGCTCGGGGGCGGGACAGGCCGAAGAGACCCAGTACTTC

j_gene: TRBJ2-7
v_gene: TRBV19
abundance: .
d_gene: .
CDR3aa: CASTYSGGLGTYEQYF
CDR3nt: TGTGCCAGTACCTACTCCGGCGGACTGGGCACCTACGAGCAGTACTTC

j_gene: TRBJ1-6
v_gene: TRBV4-1
abundance: .
d_gene: TRBD1
CDR3aa: CASRNPGQGARNNSPLHF
CDR3nt: TGCGCCAGCAGAAACCCGGGACAGGGGGCCCGAAATAATTCACCCCTCCACTTT

j_gene: TRBJ1-2
v_gene: TRBV29-1
abundance: .
d_gene: .
CDR3aa: CSGLQGYGYTF
CDR3nt: TGCAGCGGCCTCCAGGGCTATGGCTACACCTTC